These 2 T cell receptor beta chains came from one sample sequenced in a study of cytomegalovirus exposure and HLA in healthy donors. PCR involved 60 Vbeta and 13 Jbeta primers. Generated by immunoSEQ multiplex PCR, the TCRdb table keeps only in-frame clones and is missing some. The sample contains approximately 120,000 clones, 73% of which appear only once. Material for sequencing was PBMCs. The receptors stem from a man between 40 and 49 years old in good health and CMV-seronegative.

CDR3 DNA sequence: TGTGCCTGGAGGGTCGGGGGTTCCGGCAATCAGCCCCAGCATTTT. It is translated as CAWRVGGSGNQPQHF. This chain connects TRBV30 to TRBJ1-5; D is perhaps TRBD1 (5 bases). Germline assignment: CDR1 GTSNPN and CDR2 SVGIG (reference sequence). The CDR3 totals 15 residues. With 3 bases removed from V and 2 bases from J, the gap between germline ends came to 14 bases.

The chain employs TRBV5-1 and TRBJ2-2; 10 nucleotides line up with TRBD2. The trim removed 1 base at V and 0 bases at J, leaving 9 bases unmatched. The CDR3 is made up of 19 amino acids. Looked up from germline, CDR1 is SGHRS and CDR2 is YFSETQ. CDR3 region: CASSLMPSGGQTNTGELFF. In DNA form, the CDR3 reads TGCGCCAGCAGCTTGATGCCTAGCGGGGGTCAAACGAACACCGGGGAGCTGTTTTTT.